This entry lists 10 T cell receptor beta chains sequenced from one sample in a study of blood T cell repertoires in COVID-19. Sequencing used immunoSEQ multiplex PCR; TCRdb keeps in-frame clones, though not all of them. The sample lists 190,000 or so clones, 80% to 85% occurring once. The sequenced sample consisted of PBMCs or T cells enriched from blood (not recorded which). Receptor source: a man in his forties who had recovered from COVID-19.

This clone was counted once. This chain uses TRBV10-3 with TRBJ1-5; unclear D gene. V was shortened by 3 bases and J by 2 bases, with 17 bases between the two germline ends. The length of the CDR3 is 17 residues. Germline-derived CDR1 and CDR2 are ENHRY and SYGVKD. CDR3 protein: CAISEGRFISGNQPQHF. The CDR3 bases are TGTGCCATCAGTGAAGGCAGGTTCATCTCGGGCAATCAGCCCCAGCATTTT.

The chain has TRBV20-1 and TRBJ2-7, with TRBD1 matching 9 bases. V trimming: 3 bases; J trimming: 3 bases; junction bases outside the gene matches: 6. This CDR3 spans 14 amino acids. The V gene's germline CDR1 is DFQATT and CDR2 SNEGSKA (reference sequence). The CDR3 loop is CSASVGQGIYEQYF. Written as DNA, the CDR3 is TGCAGTGCTAGTGTAGGACAGGGGATCTACGAGCAGTACTTC.

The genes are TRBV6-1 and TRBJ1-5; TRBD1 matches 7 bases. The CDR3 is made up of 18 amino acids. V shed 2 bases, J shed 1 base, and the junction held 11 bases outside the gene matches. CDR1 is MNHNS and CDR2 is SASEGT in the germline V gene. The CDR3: CASSELRGGLRSNQPQHF. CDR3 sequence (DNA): TGTGCCAGCAGTGAACTTCGAGGGGGCCTTAGGAGCAATCAGCCCCAGCATTTT.

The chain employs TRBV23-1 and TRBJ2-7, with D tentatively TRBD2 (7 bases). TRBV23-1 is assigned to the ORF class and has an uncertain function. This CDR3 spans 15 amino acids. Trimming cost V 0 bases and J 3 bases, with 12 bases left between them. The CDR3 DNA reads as TGCGCCAGCAGTCAATCGGGGGGGCTGTGCTACGAGCAGTACTTC. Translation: CASSQSGGLCYEQYF.

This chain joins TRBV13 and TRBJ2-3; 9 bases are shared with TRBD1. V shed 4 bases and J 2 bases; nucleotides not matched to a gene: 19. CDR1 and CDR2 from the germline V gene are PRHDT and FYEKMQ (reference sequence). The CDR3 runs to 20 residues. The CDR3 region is CASSSWGTGSLEIYTDTQYF. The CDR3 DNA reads TGTGCCAGCAGCTCCTGGGGGACAGGGTCCTTAGAGATTTACACAGATACGCAGTATTTT.

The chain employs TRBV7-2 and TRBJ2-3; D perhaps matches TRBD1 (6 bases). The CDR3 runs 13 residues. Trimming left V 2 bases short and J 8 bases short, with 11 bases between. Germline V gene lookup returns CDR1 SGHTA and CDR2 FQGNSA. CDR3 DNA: TGTGCCAGCAGCTTACAGGGGTTTGGTACGCAGTATTTT. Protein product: CASSLQGFGTQYF.

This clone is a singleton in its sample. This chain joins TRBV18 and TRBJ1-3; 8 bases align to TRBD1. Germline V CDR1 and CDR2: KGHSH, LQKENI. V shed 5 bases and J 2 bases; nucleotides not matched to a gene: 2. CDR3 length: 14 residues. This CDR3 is CASSMDRAGNTIYF. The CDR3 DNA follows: TGTGCCAGCTCAATGGACAGGGCTGGAAACACCATATATTTT.

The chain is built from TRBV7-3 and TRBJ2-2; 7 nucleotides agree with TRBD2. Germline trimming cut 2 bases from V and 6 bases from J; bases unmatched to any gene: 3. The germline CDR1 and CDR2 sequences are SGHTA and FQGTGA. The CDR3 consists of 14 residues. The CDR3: CASSLSGGPGELFF. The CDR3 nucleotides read TGTGCCAGCAGCTTATCGGGGGGTCCCGGGGAGCTGTTTTTT. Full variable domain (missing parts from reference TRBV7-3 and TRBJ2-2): GAGVSQTPSNKVTEKGKYVELRCDPISGHTALYWYRQSLGQGPEFLIYFQGTGAADDSGLPNDRFFAVRPEGSVSTLKIQRTERGDSAVYLCASSLSGGPGELFFGEGSRLTVL.

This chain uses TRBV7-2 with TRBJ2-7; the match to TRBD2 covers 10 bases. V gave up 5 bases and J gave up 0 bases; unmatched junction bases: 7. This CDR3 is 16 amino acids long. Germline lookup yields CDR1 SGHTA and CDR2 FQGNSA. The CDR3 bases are TGTGCCAGCAGCCCCTGGACTAGCGGAAGCTCCTACGAGCAGTACTTC. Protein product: CASSPWTSGSSYEQYF.

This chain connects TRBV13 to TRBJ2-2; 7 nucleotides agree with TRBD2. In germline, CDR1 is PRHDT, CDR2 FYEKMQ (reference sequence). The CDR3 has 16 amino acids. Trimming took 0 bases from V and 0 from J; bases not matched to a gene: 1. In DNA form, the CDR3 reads TGTGCCAGCAGCTTAGGTCGGGGGGCGAACACCGGGGAGCTGTTTTTT. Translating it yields CASSLGRGANTGELFF.